The sequence of this T cell receptor beta chain was determined in a study of blood T cell repertoires in COVID-19. About the study: The samples span acute and convalescent COVID-19 from the United States, Italy and Spain.

The ends were cut back, 6 bases at V and 9 bases at J, with 18 bases in the middle. Germline assignment: CDR1 MDHEN and CDR2 SYDVKM. CDR3 length equals 14 residues. Method: immunoSEQ multiplex PCR; TCRdb's copy keeps in-frame clones and lacks some. There are some 380,000 clones in the sample; approximately 80% occur only once, and over 0.95% lies in the top ten. Sequenced sample: peripheral blood. The TCR was taken from a human donor with acute or convalescent COVID-19. The donor label of this sample is uncertain. The chain carries TRBV28 and TRBJ2-1; the D gene is possibly TRBD2 (5 bases). The DNA for the CDR3 is TGTGCCAGCAGATCCCGAAGTAGCGTGAGTGAGCAGTTCTTC. It specifies CASRSRSSVSEQFF.